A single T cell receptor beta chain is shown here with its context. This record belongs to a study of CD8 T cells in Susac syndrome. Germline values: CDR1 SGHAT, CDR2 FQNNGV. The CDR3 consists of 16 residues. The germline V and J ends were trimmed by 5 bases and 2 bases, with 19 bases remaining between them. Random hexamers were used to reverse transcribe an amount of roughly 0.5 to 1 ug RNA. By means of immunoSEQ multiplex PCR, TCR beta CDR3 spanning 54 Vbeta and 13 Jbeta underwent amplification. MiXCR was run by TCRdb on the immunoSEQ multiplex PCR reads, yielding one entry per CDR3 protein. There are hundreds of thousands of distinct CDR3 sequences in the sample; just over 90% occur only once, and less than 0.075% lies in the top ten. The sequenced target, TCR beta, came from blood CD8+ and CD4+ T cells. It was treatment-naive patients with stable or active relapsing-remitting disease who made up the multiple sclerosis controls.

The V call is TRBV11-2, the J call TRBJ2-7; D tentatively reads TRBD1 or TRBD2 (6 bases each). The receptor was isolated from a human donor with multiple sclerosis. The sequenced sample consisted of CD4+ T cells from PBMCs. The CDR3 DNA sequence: TGTGCCAGCAGCACCCCGAGGGGGGCTGCTGCCTACGAGCAGTACTTC. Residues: CASSTPRGAAAYEQYF.